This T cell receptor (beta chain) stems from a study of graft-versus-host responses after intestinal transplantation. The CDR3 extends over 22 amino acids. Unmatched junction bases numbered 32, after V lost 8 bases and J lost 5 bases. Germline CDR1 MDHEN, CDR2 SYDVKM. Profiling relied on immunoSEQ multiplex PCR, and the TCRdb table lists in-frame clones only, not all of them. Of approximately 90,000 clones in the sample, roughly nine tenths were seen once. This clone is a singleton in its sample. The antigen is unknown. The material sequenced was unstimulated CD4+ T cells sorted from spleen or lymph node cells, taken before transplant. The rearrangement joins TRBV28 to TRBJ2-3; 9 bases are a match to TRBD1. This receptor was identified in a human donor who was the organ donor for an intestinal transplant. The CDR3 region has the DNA TGTGCCAGCTTCCGGGACAGGGTGGACCTGAGACCCCAGATGAGGCCGATAGATACGCAGTATTTT. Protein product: CASFRDRVDLRPQMRPIDTQYF.